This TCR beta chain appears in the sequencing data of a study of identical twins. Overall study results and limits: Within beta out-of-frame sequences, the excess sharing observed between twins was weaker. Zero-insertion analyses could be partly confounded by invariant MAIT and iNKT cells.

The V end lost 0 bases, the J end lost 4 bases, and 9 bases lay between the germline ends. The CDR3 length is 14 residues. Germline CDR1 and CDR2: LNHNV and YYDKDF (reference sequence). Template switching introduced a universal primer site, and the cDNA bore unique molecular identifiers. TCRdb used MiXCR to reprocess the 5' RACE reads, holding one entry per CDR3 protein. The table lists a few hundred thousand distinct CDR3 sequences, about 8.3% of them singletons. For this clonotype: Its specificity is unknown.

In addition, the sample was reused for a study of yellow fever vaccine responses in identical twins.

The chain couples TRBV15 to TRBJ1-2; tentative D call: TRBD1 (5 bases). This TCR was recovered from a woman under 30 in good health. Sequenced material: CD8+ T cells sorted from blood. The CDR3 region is CATSREGTAYGYTF. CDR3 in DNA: TGTGCCACCAGCAGAGAAGGGACGGCCTATGGCTACACCTTC.